Listed here are 26 T cell receptor beta chains from one sample, sequenced in a study of PD-L1 blockade in urothelial cancer (dated by TCRdb to 2016 to 2017). The method behind the library was the immunoSEQ multiplex PCR assay. What TCRdb holds here is the immuneACCESS table cut down to in-frame rearrangements. Part of the clones is not present; checked against another copy, under half of the missing clones reflect an unresolved V gene, and the others are unexplained. In all, the sample holds 45,000 to 50,000 clones, and about 91% of those were seen once. The top ten clones comprise around 3.9% of the sample. The sample in question was PBMCs, obtained around atezolizumab (anti-PD-L1) treatment. These receptors all come from an elderly man with urothelial cancer.

There are a few counts of this clone. This chain connects TRBV11-2 to TRBJ2-5; 10 bases map to TRBD2. J was trimmed by 4 bases and V by 1 base; bases with no gene match: 6. The V gene's germline CDR1 is SGHAT and CDR2 FQNNGV. This CDR3 has 16 amino acids. The CDR3 spells CASSLGSGRVLETQYF. The CDR3 DNA reads as TGTGCCAGCAGCTTAGGGAGCGGGAGGGTCCTAGAGACCCAGTACTTC.

The chain couples TRBV28 to TRBJ1-5; D not resolved. This CDR3 is 14 amino acids long. Trimming took off 1 base at V and 3 bases at J, with 7 bases between the two ends. Per the germline V gene, CDR1 is MDHEN and CDR2 is SYDVKM. The CDR3 spells CASSLSTPNQPQHF. The CDR3 region has the DNA TGTGCCAGCAGTTTATCTACCCCCAATCAGCCCCAGCATTTT.

Of note for this clone: Other nucleotide sequences in the sample specify the same CDR3. The chain couples TRBV5-6 to TRBJ2-2, with 8 bases identical to TRBD1. CDR1 SGHDT and CDR2 YYEEEE come from the germline V gene. The length of the CDR3 is 18 residues. Unmatched junction bases numbered 14, after V lost 3 bases and J lost 4 bases. The CDR3 loop is CASSSVLSGQVGTGELFF. For the CDR3, the DNA is TGTGCCAGCAGCTCGGTCCTATCGGGACAGGTGGGCACCGGGGAGCTGTTTTTT.

J is TRBJ1-1 and V is TRBV10-1, with 7 bases matching TRBD1. The germline CDR1 and CDR2 sequences are WNHNN and SYGVQD (reference sequence). V lost 2 bases to trimming and J lost 11 bases; unmatched junction nucleotides: 5. The CDR3 runs to 12 residues. The DNA of the CDR3 is TGCGCCAGCAGTGAGAACAGGGGCTTGGCTTTCTTT. Amino acid sequence: CASSENRGLAFF.

V and J are TRBV5-6 and TRBJ1-5; TRBD1 aligns across 9 bases. The V gene's germline CDR1 is SGHDT and CDR2 YYEEEE. Trimming at V came to 4 bases and at J to 3 bases, leaving 5 bases not matched to a gene. This CDR3 comprises 15 residues. Here the CDR3 reads CASSQGQGYNQPQHF. The DNA of the CDR3 is TGTGCCAGCAGCCAGGGACAGGGATACAATCAGCCCCAGCATTTT.

This clone has just one count. The CDR3: CASMRLAGSYEQYF. Written as DNA, the CDR3 is TGTGCCAGCATGCGGCTAGCGGGAAGCTACGAGCAGTACTTC. V gene TRBV7-9 combines with J gene TRBJ2-7; the match to TRBD2 covers 9 bases. The germline CDR1 and CDR2 sequences are SEHNR and FQNEAQ (reference sequence). The CDR3 has 14 residues. Germline trimming cut 7 bases from V and 3 bases from J; bases unmatched to any gene: 7.

In its sample, this clone was seen once. The rearrangement uses TRBV7-8 and TRBJ2-6, with D tentatively TRBD1 (5 bases). V gave up 0 bases and J gave up 0 bases, with 15 bases separating them. Germline V gene sequence: CDR1 SGHVS, CDR2 FQNEAQ. The CDR3 spans 19 residues. The DNA of the CDR3 is TGTGCCAGCAGCTTAGCAAAAAGGGGTACCCACTCTGGGGCCAACGTCCTGACTTTC. It is translated as CASSLAKRGTHSGANVLTF.

This rearrangement joins TRBV9 to TRBJ2-3; D unclear. V was pared by 3 bases and J by 1 base, with 3 bases between. This CDR3 is built from 12 residues. CDR1 is SGDLS and CDR2 is YYNGEE in the germline V gene. Here the CDR3 reads CASSERTDTQYF. In DNA form, the CDR3 reads TGTGCCAGCAGCGAGCGCACAGATACGCAGTATTTT.

The rearrangement links TRBV11-2 to TRBJ2-3; the D gene is possibly TRBD1 (6 bases). This CDR3 has 17 residues. CDR1 and CDR2 from the germline V gene are SGHAT and FQNNGV. With 6 bases removed from V and 0 bases from J, the gap between germline ends came to 19 bases. CDR3 in DNA: TGTGCCAGCAGTTCCGGCGCCGGGACACCTAGCACAGATACGCAGTATTTT. Protein product: CASSSGAGTPSTDTQYF.

The V gene is TRBV5-4, the J gene TRBJ2-3, with 12 bases matching TRBD2. The CDR3 extends over 16 amino acids. The V gene's germline CDR1 is SGHNT and CDR2 YYREEE (reference sequence). J gave up 2 bases and V 4 bases, and 5 bases lay outside the gene matches. In DNA, the CDR3 is TGTGCCAGCAGCCTAGGACTAGCGGGATCCACAGATACGCAGTATTTT. It encodes CASSLGLAGSTDTQYF.

V is TRBV6-4 and J is TRBJ2-5; maybe TRBD1 (6 bases). Trimming removed 8 bases at V and 1 base at J, with 17 bases between. In germline, CDR1 is MRHNA, CDR2 SNTAGT. The CDR3 consists of 15 residues. This CDR3 reads CASRRQGSLQETQYF. CDR3 DNA: TGTGCCAGCCGTAGGCAGGGGAGTCTCCAAGAGACCCAGTACTTC.

This chain connects TRBV5-6 to TRBJ2-1; TRBD1 matches 9 bases. With V trimmed by 2 bases and J by 6 bases, 6 bases remained unmatched. The germline CDR1 and CDR2 sequences are SGHDT and YYEEEE. CDR3 length equals 15 residues. The CDR3, as DNA: TGTGCCAGCAGCTTAGGACAGGGGAGGATCAATGAGCAGTTCTTC. Protein: CASSLGQGRINEQFF.

The chain has TRBV7-7 and TRBJ2-1, with TRBD2 matching over 12 bases. J lost 6 bases, V lost 5 bases, and 2 bases had no gene match. This CDR3 is 14 amino acids long. Germline V lookup: CDR1 SSHAT, CDR2 FNYEAQ (reference sequence). The CDR3 spells CASSVGLAGNEQFF. The CDR3 region has the DNA TGTGCCAGCAGCGTGGGACTAGCGGGCAATGAGCAGTTCTTC. The variable domain in full, completed from reference TRBV7-7 and TRBJ2-1, reads GAGVSQSPRYKVTKRGQDVTLRCDPISSHATLYWYQQALGQGPEFLTYFNYEAQPDKSGLPSDRFSAERPEGSISTLTIQRTEQRDSAMYRCASSVGLAGNEQFFGPGTRLTVL.

The rearrangement uses TRBV6-5 and TRBJ1-1; 7 bases are shared with TRBD1. CDR1 MNHEY and CDR2 SVGAGI come from the germline V gene. The CDR3 totals 15 residues. After removal of 6 bases from V and 5 bases from J, the junction contained 12 bases not matched to a gene. The CDR3 sequence: CASRPRQGRRTEAFF. CDR3 DNA: TGTGCCAGCAGGCCTCGACAGGGCCGGAGGACTGAAGCTTTCTTT.

The chain is built from TRBV19 and TRBJ1-5, with 8 bases fitting TRBD1. CDR3 length equals 14 residues. Germline V gene data show CDR1 as LNHDA and CDR2 as SQIVND (reference sequence). V shed 6 bases and J 1 base; nucleotides not matched to a gene: 2. The CDR3 loop reads CASRDRVSNQPQHF. As DNA, the CDR3 is TGTGCCAGTAGGGACAGGGTGAGCAATCAGCCCCAGCATTTT.

The chain combines TRBV5-1 with TRBJ2-3; D ambiguous. The V gene lost 0 bases and the J gene lost 1 base, with 15 bases spanning the gap. The CDR3 runs to 17 residues. Per the germline V gene, CDR1 is SGHRS and CDR2 is YFSETQ. The CDR3, as DNA: TGCGCCAGCAGCTTGGGGGCCCCAGGTAGTGGCACAGATACGCAGTATTTT. It translates to CASSLGAPGSGTDTQYF.

In its sample, this clone was seen once. Relative to the germline gene, one junction end is altered; a read error may explain this. The V and J genes are TRBV7-2 and TRBJ2-2; tentative D call: TRBD2 (6 bases). CDR1 and CDR2 (germline): SGHTA, FQGNSA. CDR3 length: 18 amino acids. The CDR3 DNA reads TGTGCCAGCAGCTCGCCCCTGGGCGGGACCTATAACAGCGGGGAGCTGTTTTTT. Translated, it gives CASSSPLGGTYNSGELFF.

The rearrangement links TRBV7-8 to TRBJ2-5; TRBD1 is a possible D gene (6 bases). Germline V lookup: CDR1 SGHVS, CDR2 FQNEAQ. The CDR3 spans 17 residues. Trimming removed 5 bases at V and 0 bases at J, with 19 bases between. In nucleotides, the CDR3 is TGTGCCAGCAGCCGGTCTGGGACAAGGGGGAACCAAGAGACCCAGTACTTC. Translating gives CASSRSGTRGNQETQYF.

The rearrangement links TRBV2 to TRBJ2-5, with 11 bases identical to TRBD2. Per the germline V gene, CDR1 is SNHLY and CDR2 is FYNNEI. This CDR3 is built from 16 residues. V shed 2 bases and J 2 bases; nucleotides not matched to a gene: 4. The CDR3 reads CASSELLAGGQETQYF. In nucleotides, the CDR3 is TGTGCCAGCAGTGAACTTCTAGCGGGAGGTCAAGAGACCCAGTACTTC. The whole variable domain, remainder taken from reference TRBV2 and TRBJ2-5, is EPEVTQTPSHQVTQMGQEVILRCVPISNHLYFYWYRQILGQKVEFLVSFYNNEISEKSEIFDDQFSVERPDGSNFTLKIRSTKLEDSAMYFCASSELLAGGQETQYFGPGTRLLVL.

V gene TRBV10-3 combines with J gene TRBJ2-2; TRBD2 is a possible D gene (6 bases). Germline V gene lookup returns CDR1 ENHRY and CDR2 SYGVKD. The CDR3 sequence is 14 residues long. The V end was cut by 3 bases, the J end by 6 bases, with 11 bases between. The CDR3 region is CAISDATSSGELFF. CDR3 in DNA: TGTGCCATCAGTGACGCAACTAGCTCCGGGGAGCTGTTTTTT.

This clone was recorded once. V usage is TRBV28 and J usage is TRBJ1-1; a weak D match, TRBD1 (5 bases). This CDR3 spans 14 amino acids. Germline CDR1 is MDHEN and CDR2 is SYDVKM. Trimming left V 1 base short and J 3 bases short, with 9 bases between. The CDR3 nucleotides read TGTGCCAGCAGTTTATACTCCAGGGACACTGAAGCTTTCTTT. Its translation is CASSLYSRDTEAFF.

This rearrangement joins TRBV18 to TRBJ2-1; D unclear. Germline lookup yields CDR1 KGHSH and CDR2 LQKENI. V dropped 3 bases and J dropped 2 bases, with 8 bases sitting between them. This CDR3 is built from 14 residues. CDR3 nucleotide sequence: TGTGCCAGCTCACCTAGCCAGACCTACAATGAGCAGTTCTTC. This codes for CASSPSQTYNEQFF.

This chain links TRBV5-4 with TRBJ2-5, with D tentatively TRBD2 (6 bases). The length of the CDR3 is 14 residues. Germline loops: CDR1 SGHNT, CDR2 YYREEE (reference sequence). Deletions cut 1 base from V and 7 bases from J, with 14 bases between. The CDR3 region has the DNA TGTGCCAGCAGCTTGTTGGCGGAGGGGCGGACCCAGTACTTC. Amino acids: CASSLLAEGRTQYF.

CDR3 DNA: TGCGCCAGCAGCTTGTTGTCAGGGGAAGAGACCCAGTACTTC. Its protein is CASSLLSGEETQYF. V usage is TRBV5-1 and J usage is TRBJ2-5; weak D call: TRBD1 (6 bases). Germline V gene lookup returns CDR1 SGHRS and CDR2 YFSETQ. Deletions cut 1 base from V and 3 bases from J, with 10 bases between. This CDR3 has 14 residues. Full variable domain (remainder filled in from reference TRBV5-1 and TRBJ2-5): KAGVTQTPRYLIKTRGQQVTLSCSPISGHRSVSWYQQTPGQGLQFLFEYFSETQRNKGNFPGRFSGRQFSNSRSEMNVSTLELGDSALYLCASSLLSGEETQYFGPGTRLLVL.

V usage is TRBV29-1 and J usage is TRBJ2-1; TRBD1 is a possible D gene (6 bases). Deletions cut 4 bases from V and 0 bases from J, with 19 bases between. The CDR3 sequence is 17 residues long. Germline lookup yields CDR1 SQVTM and CDR2 ANQGSEA. This CDR3 is CSVVRGKKLSSYNEQFF. The CDR3 nucleotides are TGCAGCGTTGTCAGGGGCAAGAAACTTAGCTCCTACAATGAGCAGTTCTTC.

The gene calls are TRBV7-2 and TRBJ1-5, with 8 positions matching TRBD1. The CDR3 is 16 amino acids. V gave up 4 bases and J gave up 7 bases; unmatched junction bases: 12. Germline-derived CDR1 and CDR2 are SGHTA and FQGNSA. The CDR3 DNA is TGTGCCAGCAGCTCCGGACAGGGCGGCGTCGGGCAGCCCCAGCATTTT. Translating gives CASSSGQGGVGQPQHF.